One and the same sample provided the 14 T cell receptor beta chains below, sequenced in a study of T cells after yellow fever vaccination. TCRdb processed the 5' RACE reads anew with MiXCR; each CDR3 protein has one entry. The sample carries about 370,000 distinct CDR3 sequences, 9.5% to 13% recorded once. Sequences were derived from PBMCs, sampled on the day of the first yellow fever vaccination. The receptors were gathered from a man younger than 35 who received the YFV17D yellow fever vaccine.

This clonotype has only a few counts. The V gene is TRBV20-1, the J gene TRBJ1-2; the D is unclear. In germline, CDR1 is DFQATT, CDR2 SNEGSKA (reference sequence). This CDR3 spans 14 amino acids. V dropped 5 bases and J dropped 0 bases, with 13 bases sitting between them. The CDR3 is CSAAVGPSNYGYTF. CDR3 bases: TGCAGTGCTGCTGTCGGACCGTCTAACTATGGCTACACCTTC.

V is TRBV5-6 and J is TRBJ2-1; TRBD1 might be the D (7 bases). The V end was cut by 9 bases, the J end by 5 bases, with 18 bases between. The germline gives CDR1 SGHDT, CDR2 YYEEEE. This CDR3 contains 14 residues. CDR3 residues: CAMGPGGQHNEQFF. The CDR3 DNA follows: TGTGCCATGGGCCCCGGGGGACAGCACAATGAGCAGTTCTTC. The full variable domain, its missing parts supplied by reference TRBV5-6 and TRBJ2-1, is DAGVTQSPTHLIKTRGQQVTLRCSPKSGHDTVSWYQQALGQGPQFIFQYYEEEERQRGNFPDRFSGHQFPNYSSELNVNALLLGDSALYLCAMGPGGQHNEQFFGPGTRLTVL.

A few counts support this clonotype. The chain carries TRBV15 and TRBJ2-1, with 9 bases lining up with TRBD2. Germline assignment: CDR1 LNHNV and CDR2 YYDKDF (reference sequence). This CDR3 region has 14 residues. Germline trimming cut 1 base from V and 13 bases from J; bases unmatched to any gene: 8. CDR3 sequence: CATSRVGGGAIQFF. The CDR3 coding sequence is TGTGCCACCAGCAGAGTCGGCGGGGGGGCGATTCAGTTCTTC.

V usage is TRBV12-3 or TRBV12-4 and J usage is TRBJ2-3; D gene ambiguous. This CDR3 contains 12 residues. V was cut by 7 bases and J by 4 bases, with 9 bases left in between. The CDR3 region has the DNA TGTGCCAGCACCACTTCGGCAGATACGCAGTATTTT. Protein: CASTTSADTQYF.

The sample holds many counts of this clonotype. CDR3 in amino acids: CASSVTSGGTETQYF. The CDR3 DNA follows: TGTGCCAGCAGCGTGACTAGCGGGGGAACAGAGACCCAGTACTTC. The gene calls are TRBV7-6 and TRBJ2-5, with 12 bases fitting TRBD2. Germline-derived CDR1 and CDR2 are SGHVS and FNYEAQ. Trimming at V came to 5 bases and at J to 4 bases, leaving 5 bases not matched to a gene. The CDR3 runs to 15 residues.

This clonotype was seen more than once but under ten times. The chain recombines TRBV4-1 with TRBJ2-7, with 9 positions matching TRBD2. There are 13 residues in the CDR3. Trimming took 1 base from V and 9 from J; bases not matched to a gene: 4. Germline V lookup: CDR1 MGHRA, CDR2 YSYEKL. CDR3 sequence: CASSQASGASQYF. The CDR3 nucleotides read TGCGCCAGCAGCCAAGCTAGCGGGGCCTCGCAGTACTTC.

This clonotype came up many times. The chain uses TRBV12-3 or TRBV12-4 and TRBJ2-3; 10 bases align to TRBD2. V lost 2 bases to trimming and J lost 5 bases; unmatched junction nucleotides: 4. The CDR3 is 15 amino acids. This CDR3 is CASSLSGGAVDTQYF. CDR3 bases: TGTGCCAGCAGTTTAAGCGGGGGGGCTGTAGATACGCAGTATTTT.

This clonotype has a handful of counts. V gene TRBV4-2 combines with J gene TRBJ1-1; D possibly corresponds to TRBD1 (5 bases). The V gene's germline CDR1 is LGHNA and CDR2 YNFKEQ. The CDR3 covers 14 residues. The V and J ends lost 3 bases and 1 base respectively, with 9 bases between them. This CDR3 is CASSQGGGNTEAFF. CDR3 in DNA: TGTGCCAGCAGCCAGGGCGGGGGGAACACTGAAGCTTTCTTT.

The chain uses TRBV27 and TRBJ2-7; D call uncertain. V lost 5 bases and J 1 base, leaving 15 bases between the germline ends. CDR3 size: 15 residues. Germline values: CDR1 MNHEY, CDR2 SMNVEV (reference sequence). The CDR3 sequence: CASSPGYGDSYEQYF. The CDR3 coding sequence is TGTGCCAGCAGTCCCGGGTACGGAGATTCCTACGAGCAGTACTTC.

The rearrangement links TRBV5-1 to TRBJ1-4, with D maybe TRBD1 (6 bases). The CDR3 has 14 residues. V lost 6 bases, J lost 8 bases, and 17 bases lay in between. Germline values: CDR1 SGHRS, CDR2 YFSETQ. This CDR3 reads CASTRQAPGEKLFF. CDR3 DNA sequence: TGCGCCAGCACCCGACAGGCCCCGGGGGAAAAACTGTTTTTT.

This clonotype was seen more than once but under ten times. The chain combines TRBV4-1 with TRBJ1-2; no definite D call. Trimming stripped 2 bases from V and 1 base from J, with 14 bases between. The CDR3 runs 16 residues. Germline lookup yields CDR1 MGHRA and CDR2 YSYEKL. CDR3: CASSQNLLRDNYGYTF. In DNA, the CDR3 is TGCGCCAGCAGCCAAAACCTCCTCCGGGATAACTATGGCTACACCTTC.

The chain combines TRBV7-9 with TRBJ1-1; TRBD1 might be the D (5 bases). The length of the CDR3 is 14 residues. Germline V gene lookup returns CDR1 SEHNR and CDR2 FQNEAQ (reference sequence). V was trimmed by 10 bases and J by 0 bases, leaving 15 bases between them. Written as DNA, the CDR3 is TGTGCCATCCGCCCGGGGGGGTTGAACACTGAAGCTTTCTTT. It encodes CAIRPGGLNTEAFF.

V is TRBV7-2 and J is TRBJ1-2; TRBD1 agrees at 8 bases. CDR1 SGHTA and CDR2 FQGNSA come from the germline V gene. Trimming cost V 2 bases and J 8 bases; bases outside gene matches: 4. This CDR3 has 13 amino acids. DNA for the CDR3: TGTGCCAGCAGCTTATTACAGGGGGACGGCTACACCTTC. It translates to CASSLLQGDGYTF.

The sample holds a few counts of this clonotype. The chain has TRBV27 and TRBJ2-5, with a tentative D call TRBD2 (6 bases). CDR3 size: 16 residues. Germline lookup yields CDR1 MNHEY and CDR2 SMNVEV (reference sequence). V was trimmed by 6 bases and J by 5 bases, leaving 22 bases between them. The CDR3 here is CASRSKLARVGETQYF. As DNA, the CDR3 is TGTGCCAGCAGGTCTAAACTAGCCCGGGTGGGGGAGACCCAGTACTTC.